These 23 T cell receptor beta chains were sequenced from one sample in a study of CD8 T cells in ankylosing spondylitis. TCRdb passed the 5' RACE reads through MiXCR, listing each CDR3 protein once. This sample has about 140,000 distinct CDR3 sequences; more than 5.5% occur once, and the top ten carry 9.5% to 15%. The sequenced material came from blood, either unsorted or a sorted T cell fraction (not recorded which). The receptor set was obtained from a female donor with ankylosing spondylitis or in good health (not recorded which).

This clonotype was detected ten times or more. The chain uses TRBV10-2 and TRBJ1-6, with D possibly being TRBD1 (6 bases). V was trimmed by 6 bases and J by 9 bases, leaving 15 bases between them. The germline gives CDR1 WSHSY, CDR2 SAAADI. This CDR3 spans 14 amino acids. CDR3 coding DNA: TGCGCCAGCAGGAGGGACAAATTGAGTTCACCCCTCCACTTT. Its protein is CASRRDKLSSPLHF.

This clonotype was detected many times. The chain joins TRBV6-5 to TRBJ2-5; D gene uncertain. The length of the CDR3 is 12 residues. Germline CDR1 reads MNHEY; CDR2 reads SVGAGI. V was clipped by 2 bases and J by 4 bases, with 5 bases between them. The CDR3 sequence: CASSYVGETQYF. The CDR3 DNA reads as TGTGCCAGCAGTTACGTCGGAGAGACCCAGTACTTC.

There are a few counts of this clonotype. The chain joins TRBV7-2 to TRBJ1-2, with 8 bases fitting TRBD1. J gave up 8 bases and V 4 bases, and 6 bases lay outside the gene matches. Germline V CDR1 and CDR2: SGHTA, FQGNSA. The CDR3 loop spans 13 amino acids. CDR3 amino acids: CASSSQGAGGYTF. The CDR3, as DNA: TGTGCCAGCAGCTCGCAGGGGGCTGGGGGCTACACCTTC.

The sample holds many counts of this clonotype. The rearrangement joins TRBV20-1 to TRBJ2-3; TRBD2 matches 11 bases. The ends lost 3 bases at V and 0 bases at J; junction bases unmatched: 11. Germline loops: CDR1 DFQATT, CDR2 SNEGSKA (reference sequence). The CDR3 loop spans 18 amino acids. This CDR3 reads CSASSLPSGGRSTDTQYF. The CDR3 nucleotides are TGCAGTGCTAGTAGTCTGCCTAGCGGGGGGCGTAGCACAGATACGCAGTATTTT.

This clonotype was seen many times. The chain joins TRBV5-4 to TRBJ1-1, with D hard to call. Trimming pared 7 bases from V and 2 bases from J, leaving 12 bases between. The V gene's germline CDR1 is SGHNT and CDR2 YYREEE (reference sequence). The CDR3 is 13 amino acids. CDR3 DNA: TGTGCCAGCGAGGCCAGCCCCAACACTGAAGCTTTCTTT. Translating it yields CASEASPNTEAFF.

The chain combines TRBV19 with TRBJ1-5; D may be TRBD1 (6 bases). Between the trimmed V and J ends, which lost 6 bases and 3 bases, there was a span of 18 bases. CDR3 length equals 16 residues. Germline assignment: CDR1 LNHDA and CDR2 SQIVND (reference sequence). CDR3 protein: CASSRDTSGPNQPQHF. In nucleotides, the CDR3 is TGTGCCAGTAGCCGGGACACGAGTGGCCCCAATCAGCCCCAGCATTTT.

This clonotype was counted at least ten times. CDR3 DNA sequence: TGTGCCAGCTCCATGACAAGGCAAGAGACCCAGTACTTC. This gives the protein CASSMTRQETQYF. The chain is built from TRBV14 and TRBJ2-5; D unresolved. The CDR3 covers 13 residues. V was shortened by 8 bases and J by 2 bases, with 12 bases between the two germline ends. In germline, CDR1 is SGHDN, CDR2 FVKESK.

This clonotype was counted many times. The chain has TRBV30 and TRBJ2-1, with a weak D call TRBD2 (5 bases). Germline CDR1 GTSNPN, CDR2 SVGIG (reference sequence). The CDR3 totals 12 residues. V was cut by 8 bases and J by 6 bases, with 14 bases left in between. The CDR3 DNA is TGTGCCGCGGACTTGCTGAGCAATGAGCAGTTCTTC. Its protein is CAADLLSNEQFF.

In this sample, this clonotype turned up many times. V and J are TRBV20-1 and TRBJ1-1, with 7 positions matching TRBD1. This CDR3 spans 16 amino acids. Germline CDR1 DFQATT, CDR2 SNEGSKA (reference sequence). Trimming took 0 bases from V and 1 from J; bases not matched to a gene: 8. CDR3 DNA: TGCAGTGCTAGAGATCAGGGGGACGTGGGGAACACTGAAGCTTTCTTT. Its translation: CSARDQGDVGNTEAFF.

This chain connects TRBV7-2 to TRBJ1-4; TRBD1 is a possible D gene (6 bases). The CDR3 has 15 amino acids. V lost 4 bases and J lost 5, with 14 bases in between. Germline V CDR1 and CDR2: SGHTA, FQGNSA. The CDR3 protein is CASSYGGARNEKLFF. The CDR3 DNA follows: TGTGCCAGCAGCTACGGGGGGGCACGGAATGAAAAACTGTTTTTT. The variable domain in full, completed from reference TRBV7-2 and TRBJ1-4, reads GAGVSQSPSNKVTEKGKDVELRCDPISGHTALYWYRQSLGQGLEFLIYFQGNSAPDKSGLPSDRFSAERTGGSVSTLTIQRTQQEDSAVYLCASSYGGARNEKLFFGSGTQLSVL.

The sample holds many counts of this clonotype. The V and J genes are TRBV27 and TRBJ1-3, with D perhaps TRBD1 (5 bases). The CDR3 spans 16 residues. V gave up 5 bases and J gave up 2 bases, with 16 bases separating them. Germline V CDR1 and CDR2: MNHEY, SMNVEV (reference sequence). CDR3 in DNA: TGTGCCAGCAGTAGAGGTATCGGGACCGCTGGAAACACCATATATTTT. Its translation is CASSRGIGTAGNTIYF.

This clonotype was detected many times. This chain links TRBV20-1 with TRBJ2-7; 8 bases agree with TRBD1. Germline trimming cut 3 bases from V and 6 bases from J; bases unmatched to any gene: 7. Germline CDR1 DFQATT, CDR2 SNEGSKA (reference sequence). The CDR3 spans 13 residues. The CDR3 nucleotides read TGCAGTGCTAGGGGCAGGGGGCTCGGCGAGCAGTACTTC. It yields the protein CSARGRGLGEQYF.

This clonotype was found many times. V gene TRBV4-1 combines with J gene TRBJ2-1, with 7 positions matching TRBD2. V lost 0 bases to trimming and J lost 7 bases; unmatched junction nucleotides: 6. The CDR3 length is 15 residues. Germline assignment: CDR1 MGHRA and CDR2 YSYEKL. DNA of the CDR3: TGCGCCAGCAGCCAAGAGGGGGACGGGGGGAATGAGCAGTTCTTC. This sequence encodes CASSQEGDGGNEQFF.

This clonotype was seen ten or more times. The V and J genes are TRBV28 and TRBJ1-5, with D possibly matching TRBD1 (5 bases). Germline CDR1 reads MDHEN; CDR2 reads SYDVKM. Trimming removed 6 bases at V and 2 bases at J, with 8 bases between. The CDR3 has 13 amino acids. CDR3 in DNA: TGTGCCAGCAGCCGGGACGGCAATCAGCCCCAGCATTTT. Its translation is CASSRDGNQPQHF.

This clonotype was recorded at least ten times. The CDR3 here is CASTTVQTGLANTGELFF. CDR3 nucleotides: TGCGCCAGCACCACCGTACAGACAGGGCTCGCGAACACCGGGGAGCTGTTTTTT. The rearrangement uses TRBV5-1 and TRBJ2-2, with 7 bases identical to TRBD1. V was pared by 6 bases and J by 0 bases, with 14 bases of the junction left unmatched. CDR1 and CDR2 from the germline V gene are SGHRS and YFSETQ. The CDR3 consists of 18 residues.

This clonotype was observed at least ten times. The chain carries TRBV5-6 and TRBJ2-7, with TRBD1 matching 9 bases. The CDR3 extends over 15 amino acids. Germline loops: CDR1 SGHDT, CDR2 YYEEEE. The V and J ends lost 4 bases and 3 bases, in that order; junction bases with no gene match: 8. This CDR3 is CASSRPGTGYYEQYF. In DNA, the CDR3 is TGTGCCAGCAGCCGACCCGGGACAGGGTACTACGAGCAGTACTTC. The full variable domain, with the rest looked up from reference TRBV5-6 and TRBJ2-7, is DAGVTQSPTHLIKTRGQQVTLRCSPKSGHDTVSWYQQALGQGPQFIFQYYEEEERQRGNFPDRFSGHQFPNYSSELNVNALLLGDSALYLCASSRPGTGYYEQYFGPGTRLTVT.

This clonotype was picked up many times. The genes are TRBV12-3 or TRBV12-4 and TRBJ2-7; 10 bases agree with TRBD2. V shed 5 bases and J 0 bases; nucleotides not matched to a gene: 1. This CDR3 spans 14 amino acids. In nucleotides, the CDR3 is TGTGCCAGCAGTAGCGGGGGGGCCTCCTACGAGCAGTACTTC. This codes for CASSSGGASYEQYF.

There are many counts of this clonotype. The V and J genes are TRBV20-1 and TRBJ1-5, with TRBD1 matching over 9 bases. This CDR3 has 16 amino acids. The V segment lost 3 bases and the J segment 4 bases; nucleotides outside the gene matches: 10. The germline gives CDR1 DFQATT, CDR2 SNEGSKA (reference sequence). DNA of the CDR3: TGCAGTGCTAGTTCGGGACAGGGTGCTCCTAATCAGCCCCAGCATTTT. Amino acids: CSASSGQGAPNQPQHF.

This clonotype was counted ten times or more. CDR3 sequence (DNA): TGCGCCAGCAGCTTTCGGACTAGCGGGGGGTACAATGAGCAGTTCTTC. Protein sequence: CASSFRTSGGYNEQFF. This sequence joins TRBV5-1 and TRBJ2-1, with 14 positions matching TRBD2. The germline gives CDR1 SGHRS, CDR2 YFSETQ. CDR3 length: 16 amino acids. V gave up 2 bases and J gave up 4 bases; unmatched junction bases: 2.

This clonotype was seen repeatedly, ten times or more. This sequence joins TRBV30 and TRBJ1-5; perhaps TRBD1 as D (6 bases). V dropped 0 bases and J dropped 4 bases, with 10 bases sitting between them. Germline-derived CDR1 and CDR2 are GTSNPN and SVGIG (reference sequence). This CDR3 spans 14 amino acids. Here the CDR3 DNA reads TGTGCCTGGAGTGTGGGGGGCCCGAATCAGCCCCAGCATTTT. Its translation: CAWSVGGPNQPQHF. Together with reference TRBV30 and TRBJ1-5, the CDR3 gives the full variable domain: SQTIHQWPATLVQPVGSPLSLECTVEGTSNPNLYWYRQAAGRGLQLLFYSVGIGQISSEVPQNLSASRPQDRQFILSSKKLLLSDSGFYLCAWSVGGPNQPQHFGDGTRLSIL.

This clonotype was counted at least ten times. The genes are TRBV6-1 and TRBJ2-7; 7 positions match TRBD2. CDR3 size: 14 residues. After removal of 4 bases from V and 1 base from J, the junction contained 4 bases not matched to a gene. The germline gives CDR1 MNHNS, CDR2 SASEGT. The CDR3 is CASSGEGRSYEQYF. The CDR3 region has the DNA TGTGCCAGCAGTGGGGAGGGGAGGTCCTACGAGCAGTACTTC.

This clonotype was picked up many times. CDR3 bases: TGTGCCAGCAGCACGGACAGGGGGACTGAAGCTTTCTTT. Translation: CASSTDRGTEAFF. The rearrangement links TRBV7-9 to TRBJ1-1; 10 bases are shared with TRBD1. With 5 bases clipped from V and 5 bases from J, the junction kept 2 bases outside the gene matches. The CDR3 contains 13 residues. Germline V gene lookup returns CDR1 SEHNR and CDR2 FQNEAQ (reference sequence).

This clonotype was found many times. The rearrangement uses TRBV15 and TRBJ1-3; the D is unclear. V was shortened by 4 bases and J by 0 bases, with 13 bases between the two germline ends. The CDR3 is 16 amino acids. Germline assignment: CDR1 LNHNV and CDR2 YYDKDF (reference sequence). The CDR3 DNA reads as TGTGCCACCAGCACCAAGAGAGGAGGCTCTGGAAACACCATATATTTT. Translating it yields CATSTKRGGSGNTIYF.